These T cell receptor beta chains were read from a single sample in a study of blood T cell repertoires in COVID-19. Libraries were prepared by immunoSEQ multiplex PCR; TCRdb keeps only in-frame clonotypes and omits some of them. The sample carries about 220,000 clones, roughly four fifths recorded once. The sequenced material came from peripheral blood. Source of these receptors: an older woman with acute or convalescent COVID-19. Each CDR3 is given with its conserved first and last residue. A D gene is named only where the DNA matches it firmly. Clone size is shown for a subset of rows, as once, few, many or a class of expanded clone.

V,J,size,D,DNA,CDR3
TRBV29-1,TRBJ1-4,-,TRBD1,TGCAGCGGTCTAACGGACAGGGGTAATGAAAAACTGTTTTTT,CSGLTDRGNEKLFF
TRBV6-2/TRBV6-3,TRBJ1-5,-,-,TGTGCCAGCAGTTACTCAAGGGGGGGTGGCAATCAGCCCCAGCATTTT,CASSYSRGGGNQPQHF
TRBV3-1/TRBV3-2,TRBJ1-3,-,TRBD1,TGTGCCAGCAGCCAAGATGTCGGGTGGGACAGACGTGGAAACACCATATATTTT,CASSQDVGWDRRGNTIYF
TRBV14,TRBJ2-3,-,-,TGTGCCAGCAGCCAAGAAGGGACTCGTTGGGATACGCAGTATTTT,CASSQEGTRWDTQYF
TRBV19,TRBJ1-1,-,TRBD1,TGTGCCAGTAGACAGGGGGCTAACACTGAAGCTTTCTTT,CASRQGANTEAFF
TRBV7-4,TRBJ2-5,once,-,TGTGCCAGCAGCTCCCCCCGGGACTCGATACAAGAGACCCAGTACTTC,CASSSPRDSIQETQYF
TRBV10-2,TRBJ2-3,-,TRBD2,TGCGCCAGCAGTGGACCCGGGACTACCCTTGTCACAGATACGCAGTATTTT,CASSGPGTTLVTDTQYF
TRBV7-8,TRBJ1-1,few,-,TGTGCCAGCAGCAAGGGGGTCGGAGAGAACACTGAAGCTTTCTTT,CASSKGVGENTEAFF
TRBV7-2,TRBJ1-6,few,TRBD1,TGTGCCAGCAGCTTAGAGGGACAGATTAATTCACCCCTCCACTTT,CASSLEGQINSPLHF
TRBV4-2,TRBJ1-2,-,-,TGTGCCAGCAGCCAAGATCTCGCAGGCGATGGCTACACCTTC,CASSQDLAGDGYTF
TRBV28,TRBJ1-5,-,-,TGTGCCAGCAGTCTTACCCAGACGGGAACTCAGCCCCAGCATTTT,CASSLTQTGTQPQHF
TRBV6-4,TRBJ2-2,once,TRBD1,TGTGCCAGCAGTGAACAGGGGAATACCGGGGAGCTGTTTTTT,CASSEQGNTGELFF
TRBV5-1,TRBJ2-1,many,TRBD2,TGCGCCAGCAGCCGCCAACCCAGCGGGGGCCAAACATACAATGAGCAGTTCTTC,CASSRQPSGGQTYNEQFF
TRBV4-1,TRBJ1-2,-,-,TGCGCCAGCAGCCACCAAGCCCCTCCCGGACAGCTCGCTAACTATGGCTACACCTTC,CASSHQAPPGQLANYGYTF
TRBV6-2/TRBV6-3,TRBJ1-3,-,TRBD1,TGTGCCAGCAGTCGCGGACAGGGACGAAACACCATATATTTT,CASSRGQGRNTIYF
TRBV15,TRBJ1-1,-,TRBD1,TGTGCCACCAGCAAATATGACAGGGCTGGCACTGAAGCTTTCTTT,CATSKYDRAGTEAFF
TRBV3-1/TRBV3-2,TRBJ1-1,-,TRBD1,TGTGCCAGCAGCCAAAACAGGGGATTGAACACTGAAGCTTTCTTT,CASSQNRGLNTEAFF
TRBV6-5,TRBJ2-1,-,-,TGTGCCAGCAGTTACTCACGCGGGGCGTCCTACAATGAGCAGTTCTTC,CASSYSRGASYNEQFF
TRBV10-1,TRBJ2-3,-,TRBD1,TGCGCCAGCAGTGGATCCGGGACAGGGGGCGCAGATACGCAGTATTTT,CASSGSGTGGADTQYF
TRBV27,TRBJ1-1,-,-,TGTGCCAGCAGGATCCTCGGTAGCACTGAAGCTTTCTTT,CASRILGSTEAFF
TRBV4-1,TRBJ2-2,-,-,TGCGCCAGCAGCTCTCGCGAAGGGGTCACCGGGGAGCTGTTTTTT,CASSSREGVTGELFF
TRBV10-2,TRBJ2-1,-,TRBD2,TGCGCCAGCAGTGAAACTAGCGGGGGGTCATACAATGAGCAGTTCTTC,CASSETSGGSYNEQFF
TRBV2,TRBJ1-2,-,-,TGTGCCAGCAGACGGGACACAAACTATGGCTACACCTTC,CASRRDTNYGYTF
TRBV6-1,TRBJ2-5,-,TRBD1,TGTGCCAGCAGTGAGGGGACAGGGGGAGAGACCCAGTACTTC,CASSEGTGGETQYF
TRBV14,TRBJ2-5,-,TRBD2,TGTGCCAGCAGCCAGGGGGGGGGACAAGAGACCCAGTACTTC,CASSQGGGQETQYF
TRBV29-1,TRBJ2-1,-,TRBD2,TGCAGCGTCGAAACTAGCGGGGGAAAGTTCTTC,CSVETSGGKFF
TRBV11-2,TRBJ1-5,-,-,TGTGCCAGCAGCTTAAACAGGGATAGCAATCAGCCCCAGCATTTT,CASSLNRDSNQPQHF
TRBV2,TRBJ1-2,-,-,TGTGCCAGCAGGGGAATTTCGGGGGGTCATGGCGGCTACACCTTC,CASRGISGGHGGYTF
TRBV7-8,TRBJ2-7,-,TRBD1,TGTGCCAGCAGCTTAGAACAGGGGGCCTACGAGCAGTACTTC,CASSLEQGAYEQYF
TRBV3-1/TRBV3-2,TRBJ2-1,-,-,TGTGCCAGCAGCCTCAGGCGAGAGCAGTTCTTC,CASSLRREQFF
TRBV7-9,TRBJ1-1,-,-,TGTGCCAGCAGCTGGACCAGGGAGAACACTGAAGCTTTCTTT,CASSWTRENTEAFF
TRBV7-2,TRBJ1-5,-,-,TGTGCCAGCAGCTTAGGAACAGGGAATCAGCCCCAGCATTTT,CASSLGTGNQPQHF
TRBV7-2,TRBJ2-2,once,-,TGTGCCAGCAGCTTTTCGGGTAACACCGGGGAGCTGTTTTTT,CASSFSGNTGELFF
TRBV5-4,TRBJ2-7,-,-,TGTGCCAGCAGCTTGAGGGGCCTACTCCGATACGAGCAGTACTTC,CASSLRGLLRYEQYF
TRBV7-2,TRBJ2-1,-,-,TGTGCCGGGAGTAGCTCCTACAATGAGCAGTTCTTC,CAGSSSYNEQFF
TRBV12-1,TRBJ1-2,-,-,TGTGCCAGCAGCTTTAGTCGGGGATCGAGGGTCAGGGGCTACACCTTC,CASSFSRGSRVRGYTF
TRBV7-2,TRBJ2-3,-,-,TGTGCCAGCAGCTTAGCGGTAGCGATTAGCGCAGATACGCAGTATTTT,CASSLAVAISADTQYF
TRBV11-2,TRBJ2-5,-,TRBD2,TGTGCCAGCGGCCTGACTAGCGGGCGCCAAGAGACCCAGTACTTC,CASGLTSGRQETQYF
TRBV7-9,TRBJ1-2,-,-,TGTGCCAGCAGCTTAACCCAGGGGAATGGCTACACCTTC,CASSLTQGNGYTF
TRBV6-2/TRBV6-3,TRBJ2-1,-,-,TGTGCCAGCAGTACTCGGACAGCGAGCTCCTACAATGAGCAGTTCTTC,CASSTRTASSYNEQFF
TRBV2,TRBJ1-5,-,-,TGTGCCAGCAGTGGCCAGTTCAATCAGCCCCAGCATTTT,CASSGQFNQPQHF
TRBV10-3,TRBJ2-1,-,-,TGTGCCATCAGTAGAGACAGCGATGAGCAGTTCTTC,CAISRDSDEQFF
TRBV4-3,TRBJ1-5,-,TRBD1,TGCGCCAGCAGCACCCGACAGGGTGATCAGCCCCAGCATTTT,CASSTRQGDQPQHF
TRBV28,TRBJ1-1,-,-,TGTGCCAGCAGTTCGGATGGGGCGAGGGGGACTGAAGCTTTCTTT,CASSSDGARGTEAFF
TRBV11-2,TRBJ2-1,-,-,TGTGCCAGCAGCCGAGGACTCTACAATGAGCAGTTCTTC,CASSRGLYNEQFF
TRBV6-5,TRBJ2-7,once,TRBD1,TGTGCCAGCAGTTACTCCGGACAGGGTACGACCGAGCAGTACTTC,CASSYSGQGTTEQYF
TRBV11-2,TRBJ2-1,-,TRBD2,TGTGCCAGCAGCTTAGATTATTCTAGCGGGGTGAGCTCCTACAATGAGCAGTTCTTC,CASSLDYSSGVSSYNEQFF
TRBV3-1/TRBV3-2,TRBJ2-3,-,-,TGTGCCAGCAGCTCAGAGAATATCAGGCCCATTGATACGCAGTATTTT,CASSSENIRPIDTQYF
TRBV6-5,TRBJ2-4,-,TRBD1,TGTGCCAGCCCAACGGGACAGCAAAACATTCAGTACTTC,CASPTGQQNIQYF
TRBV11-1,TRBJ1-2,-,-,TGTGCCAGCAGCCCGCGACCGGGGAACGACTATGGCTACACCTTC,CASSPRPGNDYGYTF
TRBV19,TRBJ1-5,-,TRBD1,TGTGCCAGTACAGCGGGGACAGGGGCTGCCGGTTTAAACAATCAGCCCCAGCATTTT,CASTAGTGAAGLNNQPQHF
TRBV5-1,TRBJ1-1,few,-,TGCGCCAGCAGCTCAGGGGAAGGGGGCACTGAAGCTTTCTTT,CASSSGEGGTEAFF
TRBV7-2,TRBJ1-6,once,-,TGTGCCAGCAGAGCGGCTAATACACCCCTCCACTTT,CASRAANTPLHF
TRBV27,TRBJ1-1,few,TRBD1,TGTGCCAGCAGTTTACAGGGGGCAGAGGAAGCTTTCTTT,CASSLQGAEEAFF
TRBV2,TRBJ1-2,-,-,TGTGCCAGCAGCACAGGGAACTATGGCTACACCTTC,CASSTGNYGYTF